This is a list of T cell receptor beta chains from one sample in a study of T cell changes during pregnancy in multiple sclerosis. The repertoire was sequenced with immunoSEQ multiplex PCR; TCRdb's copy has only in-frame clones and lacks some. The data hold about 60,000 clones, with 91% observed a single time. This specimen was CD4+ T cells from peripheral blood mononuclear cells, taken in the first trimester of pregnancy. The receptors here all came from a female donor with multiple sclerosis, enrolled in a pregnancy study. Each CDR3 is given with its conserved first and last residue. The order of the fields is J gene, V gene, D gene, clone size, CDR3 protein, CDR3 DNA. D genes are given only for firm matches. The size field is filled for only some rows; it gives once, few, many or a size class.

j_call: TRBJ1-2
v_call: TRBV15
d_call: TRBD1
clone_size: once
cdr3_aa: CATSSWDSYGYTF
cdr3_nt: TGTGCCACCAGCAGCTGGGACAGCTATGGCTACACCTTC

j_call: TRBJ2-7
v_call: TRBV29-1
d_call: -
clone_size: once
cdr3_aa: CSVELGPIYEQYF
cdr3_nt: TGCAGCGTTGAGTTGGGGCCCATCTACGAGCAGTACTTC

j_call: TRBJ1-5
v_call: TRBV11-2
d_call: -
clone_size: -
cdr3_aa: CASSPYQPQHF
cdr3_nt: TGTGCCAGCAGCCCCTACCAGCCCCAGCATTTT

j_call: TRBJ2-1
v_call: TRBV5-1
d_call: -
clone_size: -
cdr3_aa: CASSWTEYNEQFF
cdr3_nt: TGCGCCAGCAGCTGGACAGAATACAATGAGCAGTTCTTC

j_call: TRBJ1-1
v_call: TRBV10-1
d_call: -
clone_size: -
cdr3_aa: CASSEIGGARDTEAFF
cdr3_nt: TGCGCCAGCAGTGAGATTGGGGGGGCGCGGGACACTGAAGCTTTCTTT

j_call: TRBJ2-2
v_call: TRBV7-2
d_call: -
clone_size: -
cdr3_aa: CASSRRAAFNTGELFF
cdr3_nt: TGTGCCAGCAGCCGGAGGGCAGCTTTCAACACCGGGGAGCTGTTTTTT

j_call: TRBJ1-5
v_call: TRBV7-2
d_call: -
clone_size: -
cdr3_aa: CASSLGGGNQPQHF
cdr3_nt: TGTGCCAGCAGCTTAGGGGGAGGCAATCAGCCCCAGCATTTT

j_call: TRBJ2-3
v_call: TRBV5-6
d_call: -
clone_size: -
cdr3_aa: CASSLTGGLDTQYF
cdr3_nt: TGTGCCAGCAGCTTGACCGGGGGTTTAGATACGCAGTATTTT

j_call: TRBJ2-6
v_call: TRBV4-3
d_call: -
clone_size: -
cdr3_aa: CASSQGGAGALGANVLTF
cdr3_nt: TGCGCCAGCAGCCAAGGGGGCGCAGGCGCCCTCGGGGCCAACGTCCTGACTTTC

j_call: TRBJ2-5
v_call: TRBV6-1
d_call: TRBD1
clone_size: once
cdr3_aa: CASSGRDRALETQYF
cdr3_nt: TGTGCCAGCAGTGGAAGGGACAGGGCTTTAGAGACCCAGTACTTC

j_call: TRBJ2-5
v_call: TRBV6-5
d_call: TRBD1
clone_size: -
cdr3_aa: CASSSTGFGETQYF
cdr3_nt: TGTGCCAGCAGTTCGACAGGGTTCGGGGAGACCCAGTACTTC

j_call: TRBJ2-7
v_call: TRBV7-9
d_call: TRBD1
clone_size: -
cdr3_aa: CASSLGQGQREQYF
cdr3_nt: TGTGCCAGCAGCTTGGGACAGGGACAACGGGAGCAGTACTTC

j_call: TRBJ2-7
v_call: TRBV5-5
d_call: -
clone_size: -
cdr3_aa: CASSWASNGEQYF
cdr3_nt: TGTGCCAGCAGCTGGGCCTCGAACGGCGAGCAGTACTTC

j_call: TRBJ2-5
v_call: TRBV9
d_call: TRBD1
clone_size: -
cdr3_aa: CASSVASGGGTGGAETQYF
cdr3_nt: TGTGCCAGCAGCGTAGCTTCCGGAGGGGGGACAGGGGGTGCAGAGACCCAGTACTTC

j_call: TRBJ2-3
v_call: TRBV11-2
d_call: TRBD2
clone_size: -
cdr3_aa: CASSSGTSGTDTQYF
cdr3_nt: TGTGCCAGCAGCTCGGGGACTAGCGGCACAGATACGCAGTATTTT

j_call: TRBJ2-1
v_call: TRBV9
d_call: TRBD1
clone_size: -
cdr3_aa: CPERDRAYNEQFF
cdr3_nt: TGTCCCGAACGGGACAGGGCCTACAATGAGCAGTTCTTC

j_call: TRBJ2-1
v_call: TRBV11-3
d_call: TRBD2
clone_size: -
cdr3_aa: CASSPGLLSNEQFF
cdr3_nt: TGTGCCAGCAGCCCGGGACTACTTTCCAATGAGCAGTTCTTC

j_call: TRBJ2-3
v_call: TRBV7-2
d_call: -
clone_size: -
cdr3_aa: CASSSRVGGGTDAQYF
cdr3_nt: TGTGCCAGCAGCTCGAGGGTGGGCGGGGGCACAGATGCGCAGTATTTT

j_call: TRBJ2-1
v_call: TRBV29-1
d_call: TRBD1
clone_size: -
cdr3_aa: CSGHDRGLGRQFF
cdr3_nt: TGCAGCGGGCATGACAGGGGGCTAGGTCGACAGTTCTTC

j_call: TRBJ2-1
v_call: TRBV7-2
d_call: -
clone_size: -
cdr3_aa: CASSLDPSGEQFF
cdr3_nt: TGTGCCAGCAGCTTAGATCCGTCCGGGGAGCAGTTCTTC

j_call: TRBJ2-2
v_call: TRBV6-6
d_call: TRBD1
clone_size: -
cdr3_aa: CASSRLQGVEAGELFF
cdr3_nt: TGTGCCAGCAGTAGATTACAGGGGGTGGAAGCCGGGGAGCTGTTTTTT

j_call: TRBJ1-1
v_call: TRBV9
d_call: TRBD1
clone_size: -
cdr3_aa: CASSGSTGVSTEAFF
cdr3_nt: TGTGCCAGCAGCGGCAGTACAGGGGTTTCCACTGAAGCTTTCTTT

j_call: TRBJ2-3
v_call: TRBV29-1
d_call: -
clone_size: -
cdr3_aa: CSGGNTDTQYF
cdr3_nt: TGCAGCGGAGGAAACACAGATACGCAGTATTTT

j_call: TRBJ2-5
v_call: TRBV7-2
d_call: -
clone_size: -
cdr3_aa: CASSLDRVGAETQYF
cdr3_nt: TGTGCCAGCAGCTTAGACAGGGTTGGGGCAGAGACCCAGTACTTC

j_call: TRBJ2-3
v_call: TRBV19
d_call: TRBD2
clone_size: -
cdr3_aa: CASSAKRGGRVDTQYF
cdr3_nt: TGTGCCAGTAGTGCTAAGCGGGGGGGGAGGGTGGATACGCAGTATTTT

j_call: TRBJ2-4
v_call: TRBV4-3
d_call: -
clone_size: -
cdr3_aa: CASSQSGIAKNIQYF
cdr3_nt: TGCGCCAGCAGCCAAAGCGGAATAGCCAAAAACATTCAGTACTTC

j_call: TRBJ2-2
v_call: TRBV7-6
d_call: TRBD1
clone_size: -
cdr3_aa: CASSLVRGSTGELFF
cdr3_nt: TGTGCCAGCAGCTTAGTCAGGGGGTCGACCGGGGAGCTGTTTTTT

j_call: TRBJ2-3
v_call: TRBV7-2
d_call: -
clone_size: -
cdr3_aa: CASSLEQRNTQYF
cdr3_nt: TGTGCCAGCAGCTTAGAACAGCGGAATACGCAGTATTTT

j_call: TRBJ1-6
v_call: TRBV11-1
d_call: -
clone_size: -
cdr3_aa: CASSLWSGANSPLHF
cdr3_nt: TGTGCCAGCAGCTTATGGTCAGGTGCTAATTCACCCCTCCACTTT

j_call: TRBJ2-5
v_call: TRBV19
d_call: -
clone_size: -
cdr3_aa: CASSPQTGLRRETQYF
cdr3_nt: TGTGCCAGTAGTCCCCAAACAGGGCTCAGGAGGGAGACCCAGTACTTC

j_call: TRBJ2-5
v_call: TRBV5-1
d_call: TRBD2
clone_size: once
cdr3_aa: CASSLFSGGGQETQYF
cdr3_nt: TGCGCCAGCAGCTTGTTTAGCGGGGGGGGACAAGAGACCCAGTACTTC

j_call: TRBJ1-2
v_call: TRBV5-1
d_call: TRBD1
clone_size: -
cdr3_aa: CASSRLGTGANYGYTF
cdr3_nt: TGCGCCAGCAGCCGCCTAGGGACAGGGGCTAACTATGGCTACACCTTC

j_call: TRBJ1-5
v_call: TRBV2
d_call: -
clone_size: -
cdr3_aa: CASRTERDQPQHF
cdr3_nt: TGTGCCAGCAGGACTGAGAGGGATCAGCCCCAGCATTTT

j_call: TRBJ2-2
v_call: TRBV7-3
d_call: -
clone_size: -
cdr3_aa: CASSLMGPAGTGELFF
cdr3_nt: TGTGCCAGCAGCTTAATGGGGCCCGCAGGCACCGGGGAGCTGTTTTTT

j_call: TRBJ2-2
v_call: TRBV7-3
d_call: -
clone_size: -
cdr3_aa: CASSSKGGVGELFF
cdr3_nt: TGTGCCAGCAGCTCCAAAGGGGGGGTCGGGGAGCTGTTTTTT

j_call: TRBJ1-1
v_call: TRBV4-3
d_call: -
clone_size: -
cdr3_aa: CASSQERSLNTEAFF
cdr3_nt: TGCGCCAGCAGCCAAGAAAGGAGTCTGAACACTGAAGCTTTCTTT

j_call: TRBJ2-5
v_call: TRBV4-2
d_call: -
clone_size: -
cdr3_aa: CASSQRGQETQYF
cdr3_nt: TGTGCCAGCAGCCAGCGGGGCCAAGAGACCCAGTACTTC

j_call: TRBJ2-3
v_call: TRBV29-1
d_call: -
clone_size: -
cdr3_aa: CSGQTLDTQYF
cdr3_nt: TGCAGCGGACAGACCCTAGATACGCAGTATTTT

j_call: TRBJ2-2
v_call: TRBV29-1
d_call: TRBD1
clone_size: -
cdr3_aa: CSVAAGGNTGELFF
cdr3_nt: TGCAGCGTTGCAGCAGGGGGAAACACCGGGGAGCTGTTTTTT

j_call: TRBJ1-1
v_call: TRBV4-2
d_call: -
clone_size: once
cdr3_aa: CASSRSGVGDTEAFF
cdr3_nt: TGTGCCAGCAGCCGGTCGGGTGTCGGGGACACTGAAGCTTTCTTT

j_call: TRBJ1-2
v_call: TRBV12-5
d_call: -
clone_size: -
cdr3_aa: CASGLDRDWYGYTF
cdr3_nt: TGTGCTAGTGGTTTGGACAGGGATTGGTATGGCTACACCTTC

j_call: TRBJ2-7
v_call: TRBV2
d_call: -
clone_size: -
cdr3_aa: CASRVQGSSYEQYF
cdr3_nt: TGTGCCAGCCGCGTACAGGGAAGCTCCTACGAGCAGTACTTC

j_call: TRBJ2-7
v_call: TRBV5-1
d_call: -
clone_size: -
cdr3_aa: CASSLVAGANYEQYF
cdr3_nt: TGCGCCAGCAGCTTGGTGGCGGGGGCAAACTACGAGCAGTACTTC

j_call: TRBJ2-7
v_call: TRBV5-4
d_call: TRBD2
clone_size: -
cdr3_aa: CASSLASGGHYEQYF
cdr3_nt: TGTGCCAGCAGTTTGGCCAGCGGGGGCCACTACGAGCAGTACTTC

j_call: TRBJ1-5
v_call: TRBV18
d_call: -
clone_size: few
cdr3_aa: CASSPSGGNQPQHF
cdr3_nt: TGTGCCAGCTCACCCTCAGGGGGCAATCAGCCCCAGCATTTT

j_call: TRBJ2-6
v_call: TRBV27
d_call: -
clone_size: -
cdr3_aa: CASSRPVGSGANVLTF
cdr3_nt: TGTGCCAGCAGCCGTCCGGTCGGCTCTGGGGCCAACGTCCTGACTTTC

j_call: TRBJ2-7
v_call: TRBV6-1
d_call: -
clone_size: -
cdr3_aa: CASSESRGGEQYF
cdr3_nt: TGTGCCAGCAGTGAATCGAGAGGGGGAGAGCAGTACTTC

j_call: TRBJ1-1
v_call: TRBV15
d_call: -
clone_size: few
cdr3_aa: CATSKQGARAQTNTEAFF
cdr3_nt: TGTGCCACCAGCAAACAAGGAGCCAGGGCTCAGACGAACACTGAAGCTTTCTTT

j_call: TRBJ1-1
v_call: TRBV7-6
d_call: -
clone_size: -
cdr3_aa: CASSLSSVDTEAFF
cdr3_nt: TGTGCCAGCAGCCTATCATCTGTTGACACTGAAGCTTTCTTT

j_call: TRBJ2-5
v_call: TRBV5-6
d_call: -
clone_size: -
cdr3_aa: CASSFSPSVVQETQYF
cdr3_nt: TGTGCCAGCAGCTTTTCCCCTAGCGTCGTTCAAGAGACCCAGTACTTC

j_call: TRBJ1-5
v_call: TRBV19
d_call: -
clone_size: -
cdr3_aa: CASNEAGGMMPQHF
cdr3_nt: TGTGCCAGTAATGAGGCTGGGGGGATGATGCCCCAGCATTTT

j_call: TRBJ2-4
v_call: TRBV7-2
d_call: -
clone_size: -
cdr3_aa: CASSPSPKNIQYF
cdr3_nt: TGTGCCAGCAGCCCTAGCCCCAAAAACATTCAGTACTTC

j_call: TRBJ2-7
v_call: TRBV4-3
d_call: TRBD1
clone_size: few
cdr3_aa: CASSQESGTGGYEQYF
cdr3_nt: TGCGCCAGCAGCCAAGAGTCCGGGACAGGGGGCTACGAGCAGTACTTC

j_call: TRBJ2-4
v_call: TRBV25-1
d_call: -
clone_size: -
cdr3_aa: CASSEAGIKNIQYF
cdr3_nt: TGTGCCAGCAGTGAGGCGGGGATAAAAAACATTCAGTACTTC

j_call: TRBJ2-7
v_call: TRBV7-2
d_call: TRBD1
clone_size: -
cdr3_aa: CASSLAGQGYEQYF
cdr3_nt: TGTGCCAGCAGCTTAGCGGGACAGGGGTACGAGCAGTACTTC